Reported below is one TCR beta chain. These data belong to a study of blood T cell repertoires in COVID-19. On the study more broadly: Material from acute and convalescent COVID-19 was sourced from the United States, Italy and Spain. Sources were T cells, B-cell-depleted T cells, or PBMCs; the material itself was cDNA or gDNA.

Authors' data handling: Reference gene primer amplification gave estimated nucleated cell counts. Assay used: immunoSEQ multiplex PCR; TCRdb lists only in-frame clones, some missing. V and J calls plus clone size are reproduced from that table; the DNA served to infer D and trimming. Altogether hundreds of thousands of clones are present, about 80% being singletons, with the ten largest covering around 7.8%. The CDR3 length is 13 residues. V lost 0 bases, J lost 6 bases, and 9 bases lay in between. Germline CDR1 SGHRS, CDR2 YFSETQ. The sequence derives from a human donor in a cohort sampled during active COVID-19. This chain joins TRBV5-1 and TRBJ1-2; D gene uncertain. Sequencing was done on a sample of peripheral blood. The CDR3 DNA is TGCGCCAGCAGCTTGGCCGGAGTAGATGGCTACACCTTC. Residues: CASSLAGVDGYTF.